This TCR beta chain was recovered during a study of T-cell reconstitution after alpha-beta-depleted transplantation in children. Whole-study findings and limits: Several hundred expanded graft clones reportedly supplied alpha-beta T cells about two months after transplant.

It was with unique molecular identifiers that the TCRbeta library was prepared. MiXCR, applied by TCRdb to the PCR reads, yields one record per CDR3 protein. The table lists 70,000 or so distinct CDR3 sequences, roughly 10% of them singletons. Trimming pared 3 bases from V and 2 bases from J, leaving 11 bases between. The CDR3 length is 14 residues. Looked up from germline, CDR1 is MNHEY and CDR2 is SMNVEV (reference sequence). In its sample, this clonotype was seen a few times. Its antigen remains unknown. Here the sequenced sample was PBMCs, taken before TCRalphabeta/CD19-depleted stem cell transplant. The genes are TRBV27 and TRBJ2-7, with no clear D. The receptor was isolated from a boy aged 5-17 years with acute myeloid leukemia, due to receive a stem cell transplant. The CDR3 coding sequence is TGTGCCAGCAGTTTCGCTTCCGGCCCCTACGAGCAGTACTTC. Its translation is CASSFASGPYEQYF.